Listed here are 27 T cell receptor beta chains from one sample, sequenced in a study of T cell responses to AZD1222 COVID-19 vaccine. Sequenced by immunoSEQ multiplex PCR; TCRdb stores in-frame clones only, minus some. The sample consists of 90,000 to 150,000 clones, around nine tenths of them appearing once. Sequences were derived from peripheral blood, sampled on day 0 of AZD1222 vaccination. These receptor sequences come from an adult in good health.

V and J are TRBV29-1 and TRBJ1-1; D gene unclear. This CDR3 has 13 amino acids. V was cut by 5 bases and J by 4 bases, with 14 bases left in between. The germline V gene has CDR1 SQVTM and CDR2 ANQGSEA. Here the CDR3 reads CSVYKELGTEAFF. In nucleotides, the CDR3 is TGCAGCGTTTATAAGGAGCTTGGCACTGAAGCTTTCTTT. The variable domain in full, completed from reference TRBV29-1 and TRBJ1-1, reads SAVISQKPSRDICQRGTSLTIQCQVDSQVTMMFWYRQQPGQSLTLIATANQGSEATYESGFVIDKFPISRPNLTFSTLTVSNMSPEDSSIYLCSVYKELGTEAFFGQGTRLTVV.

The CDR3 DNA reads as TGTGCCAGCAGTGATAGCGCCGGGTTCCACCTCTATGGCTACACCTTC. Protein sequence: CASSDSAGFHLYGYTF. V gene TRBV25-1 combines with J gene TRBJ1-2, with D unclear. V dropped 3 bases and J dropped 4 bases, with 18 bases sitting between them. The germline CDR1 and CDR2 sequences are MGHDK and SYGVNS. There are 16 residues in the CDR3.

V is TRBV12-3 or TRBV12-4 and J is TRBJ2-1, with no clear D. V lost 3 bases and J lost 9, with 9 bases in between. The length of the CDR3 is 12 residues. The CDR3 reads CASSFRGTEQFF. Here the CDR3 DNA reads TGTGCCAGCAGTTTTAGAGGTACTGAGCAGTTCTTC.

The chain is built from TRBV9 and TRBJ1-2; tentatively, D is TRBD1 (5 bases). V was clipped by 3 bases and J by 6 bases, with 18 bases between them. CDR1 and CDR2 (germline): SGDLS, YYNGEE. CDR3 length equals 15 residues. For the CDR3, the DNA is TGTGCCAGCAGCGCTGGGGGTCGAGGTTTTGATGGCTACACCTTC. Translated, it gives CASSAGGRGFDGYTF. The full variable domain, completed using reference TRBV9 and TRBJ1-2, is DSGVTQTPKHLITATGQRVTLRCSPRSGDLSVYWYQQSLDQGLQFLIQYYNGEERAKGNILERFSAQQFPDLHSELNLSSLELGDSALYFCASSAGGRGFDGYTFGSGTRLTVV.

The CDR3: CASSPLRFRGEQFF. The DNA for the CDR3 is TGCGCCAGCAGTCCCCTCCGGTTTCGGGGCGAGCAGTTCTTC. The chain couples TRBV23-1 to TRBJ2-1, with D perhaps being TRBD1 or TRBD2 (5 bases each). TRBV23-1 is an ORF; its function is uncertain. The CDR3 has 14 amino acids. V lost 4 bases, J lost 10 bases, and 17 bases lay in between.

This clone appeared a single time. The chain links TRBV6-2 or TRBV6-3 to TRBJ1-1; D unclear. The V end lost 2 bases, the J end lost 1 base, and 11 bases lay between the germline ends. Germline V lookup: CDR1 MNHEY, CDR2 SVGEGT. CDR3 length equals 15 residues. CDR3 nucleotides: TGTGCCAGCAGTTACCTTGTGTTCGGGAACACTGAAGCTTTCTTT. The encoded protein is CASSYLVFGNTEAFF.

This clone was detected a few times. The chain combines TRBV6-4 with TRBJ2-2; no definite D call. The CDR3 has 15 residues. Per germline, CDR1 MRHNA and CDR2 SNTAGT. Trimming removed 3 bases at V and 0 bases at J, with 8 bases between. Here the CDR3 DNA reads TGTGCCAGCAGTGATACGGTTTCGAACACCGGGGAGCTGTTTTTT. Translation gives CASSDTVSNTGELFF.

The chain has TRBV5-4 and TRBJ1-4, with a weak D call TRBD1 (5 bases). Germline loops: CDR1 SGHNT, CDR2 YYREEE (reference sequence). This CDR3 is 17 amino acids long. Trimming left V 1 base short and J 0 bases short, with 13 bases between. The CDR3 sequence is CASSLKWGGTTNEKLFF. The CDR3 nucleotides are TGTGCCAGCAGCTTGAAGTGGGGGGGAACAACTAATGAAAAACTGTTTTTT. The full variable domain, completed using reference TRBV5-4 and TRBJ1-4, is ETGVTQSPTHLIKTRGQQVTLRCSSQSGHNTVSWYQQALGQGPQFIFQYYREEENGRGNFPPRFSGLQFPNYSSELNVNALELDDSALYLCASSLKWGGTTNEKLFFGSGTQLSVL.

V usage is TRBV7-3 and J usage is TRBJ1-1; perhaps TRBD1 as D (6 bases). The CDR3 is 14 residues long. Germline values: CDR1 SGHTA, CDR2 FQGTGA. V was trimmed by 6 bases and J by 4 bases, leaving 15 bases between them. The CDR3 here is CASRLGGPSTEAFF. The CDR3 nucleotides are TGTGCCAGCAGGTTGGGGGGGCCGTCCACTGAAGCTTTCTTT.

The chain joins TRBV6-5 to TRBJ2-1, with 7 bases lining up with TRBD2. Losses at the gene ends were 1 base for V and 5 bases for J; bases not matched to a gene: 8. Per the germline V gene, CDR1 is MNHEY and CDR2 is SVGAGI. This CDR3 contains 16 residues. CDR3 sequence reads: CASSYYEAGEDNEQFF. CDR3 in DNA: TGTGCCAGCAGTTACTACGAGGCGGGGGAAGACAATGAGCAGTTCTTC.

The chain combines TRBV12-3 or TRBV12-4 with TRBJ1-6; D uncertain. The CDR3 has 13 amino acids. The V and J ends lost 7 bases and 8 bases respectively, with 12 bases between them. In DNA form, the CDR3 reads TGTGCCAGCACCCCCCGGGTGTATTCACCCCTCCACTTT. This encodes CASTPRVYSPLHF.

V is TRBV6-5 and J is TRBJ2-2; 8 bases match TRBD2. Germline CDR1 and CDR2: MNHEY and SVGAGI. V lost 5 bases, J lost 1 base, and 3 bases stayed unmatched. The CDR3 sequence is 15 residues long. The CDR3 nucleotides are TGTGCCAGCAGTAGACTAGCGAGGAACACCGGGGAGCTGTTTTTT. Its translation: CASSRLARNTGELFF.

The J gene is TRBJ1-2, the V gene TRBV10-3; no definite D call. Trimming shortened V by 0 bases and J by 2 bases, and 7 bases separated the two germline ends. CDR1 and CDR2 (germline): ENHRY, SYGVKD. The CDR3 consists of 14 residues. DNA of the CDR3: TGTGCCATCAGTGAGTCGAGGGAGAACTATGGCTACACCTTC. Encoded protein: CAISESRENYGYTF.

The chain is built from TRBV21-1 and TRBJ1-5. TRBV21-1 is shown as a pseudogene. The CDR3 contains 17 residues. CDR3 protein: CASSKARQGLGGQPQHF. CDR3 DNA sequence: TGTGCCAGCAGCAAAGCGCGACAGGGACTAGGCGGTCAGCCCCAGCATTTT.

This clone was recorded only once. The chain combines TRBV18 with TRBJ1-2; D ambiguous. The V end was cut by 0 bases, the J end by 4 bases, with 9 bases between. Per the germline V gene, CDR1 is KGHSH and CDR2 is LQKENI. The CDR3 covers 14 residues. The CDR3 DNA reads TGTGCCAGCTCACCACCCTCCGGTACCTATGGCTACACCTTC. Translated, it gives CASSPPSGTYGYTF.

This chain links TRBV18 with TRBJ2-7; TRBD2 matches 10 bases. Trimming cost V 3 bases and J 5 bases; bases outside gene matches: 4. The CDR3 extends over 14 amino acids. The germline V gene has CDR1 KGHSH and CDR2 LQKENI. CDR3 sequence (DNA): TGTGCCAGCTCACCCGGGACTAGCGACGACGAGCAGTACTTC. Its translation: CASSPGTSDDEQYF.

This clone was seen once. This rearrangement joins TRBV6-9 to TRBJ2-1, with 11 bases identical to TRBD2. The CDR3 totals 15 residues. Per the germline V gene, CDR1 is MNHGY and CDR2 is SVAAGI. The V gene end was trimmed by 0 bases and the J gene end by 5 bases; junction bases not matched to a gene: 0. DNA for the CDR3: TGTGCCAGCAGTTATTCGACTAGCGGGGACAATGAGCAGTTCTTC. Translation: CASSYSTSGDNEQFF.

J is TRBJ1-2 and V is TRBV3-1 (or the pseudogene TRBV3-2); D possibly corresponds to TRBD1 (6 bases). Germline loops: CDR1 LGHDT, CDR2 YNNKEL (reference sequence). The CDR3 loop spans 17 amino acids. V lost 5 bases, J lost 4 bases, and 23 bases lay in between. This chain's CDR3 is CASSRRRAGEGSYGYTF. CDR3 bases: TGTGCCAGCAGCAGGCGAAGAGCAGGGGAAGGAAGCTATGGCTACACCTTC.

The V gene is TRBV12-5, the J gene TRBJ1-1, with D perhaps matching TRBD1 (6 bases). This CDR3 has 13 amino acids. V was trimmed by 7 bases and J by 10 bases, leaving 19 bases between them. Germline CDR1 LGHNT, CDR2 FRNRAP. The CDR3 region has the DNA TGTGCTAGTGACGATGACAGGCGGGGGGGAGCTTTCTTT. It yields the protein CASDDDRRGGAFF.

The CDR3 DNA follows: TGTGCCAGCAGTTTACAACAAGCGCAGTATTTT. It codes for CASSLQQAQYF. The chain is built from TRBV12-3 or TRBV12-4 and TRBJ2-3; D unresolved. The V end was cut by 2 bases, the J end by 10 bases, with 7 bases between. The CDR3 has 11 residues.

This clone appeared once. This chain uses TRBV19 with TRBJ1-1; perhaps TRBD1 as D (6 bases). Germline assignment: CDR1 LNHDA and CDR2 SQIVND (reference sequence). V was pared by 3 bases and J by 0 bases, with 8 bases between. The CDR3 has 14 amino acids. This CDR3 is CASSIGQLNTEAFF. CDR3 DNA sequence: TGTGCCAGTAGTATCGGACAGTTGAACACTGAAGCTTTCTTT.

This clone occurred once. In DNA form, the CDR3 reads TGTGCCAGCAGCCCTCAGGGGCTCCCCTACGAGCAGTACTTC. Translated, it gives CASSPQGLPYEQYF. V and J are TRBV6-2 or TRBV6-3 and TRBJ2-7; D is perhaps TRBD1 (6 bases). The CDR3 loop spans 14 amino acids. Germline values: CDR1 MNHEY, CDR2 SVGEGT. V dropped 6 bases and J dropped 2 bases, with 14 bases sitting between them.

This clone was recorded a few times. DNA of the CDR3: TGCAGCGTTCCAGATGGCTACACCTTC. Its protein is CSVPDGYTF. The chain couples TRBV29-1 to TRBJ1-2; D unclear. V was cut by 5 bases and J by 6 bases, with 4 bases left in between. The germline V gene has CDR1 SQVTM and CDR2 ANQGSEA. The CDR3 is made up of 9 amino acids.

The chain recombines TRBV27 with TRBJ2-1, with 10 bases lining up with TRBD1. Germline V gene data show CDR1 as MNHEY and CDR2 as SMNVEV (reference sequence). The V segment lost 3 bases and the J segment 8 bases; nucleotides outside the gene matches: 7. This CDR3 comprises 15 residues. The CDR3, as DNA: TGTGCCAGCAGTTTGGAGACAGGGGGCTATGATGAGCAGTTCTTC. Its protein product is CASSLETGGYDEQFF.

The V call is TRBV3-1 (or the pseudogene TRBV3-2), the J call TRBJ2-1; D is undetermined. Germline lookup yields CDR1 LGHDT and CDR2 YNNKEL (reference sequence). V gave up 2 bases and J gave up 7 bases, with 3 bases separating them. The CDR3 spans 11 residues. CDR3: CASSQQNEQFF. In nucleotides, the CDR3 is TGTGCCAGCAGCCAACAGAATGAGCAGTTCTTC.

The chain couples TRBV7-2 to TRBJ2-2, with D perhaps TRBD1 (6 bases). This CDR3 is 18 amino acids long. V dropped 2 bases and J dropped 6 bases, with 22 bases sitting between them. Germline-derived CDR1 and CDR2 are SGHTA and FQGNSA. CDR3 protein: CASSLWVNPRGTAGELFF. In nucleotides, the CDR3 is TGTGCCAGCAGCTTATGGGTCAACCCCAGGGGAACGGCCGGGGAGCTGTTTTTT.

The chain joins TRBV27 to TRBJ2-7, with 9 bases lining up with TRBD1. The CDR3 has 13 amino acids. V lost 6 bases and J lost 7; bases outside the gene matches: 7. Germline V gives CDR1 MNHEY, CDR2 SMNVEV (reference sequence). CDR3: CASSWTGAGEQYF. The CDR3 DNA is TGTGCCAGCAGCTGGACAGGGGCCGGGGAGCAGTACTTC.